These 8 T cell receptor beta chains came from one sample sequenced in a study of shared clonotypes between healthy human individuals. Repertoires were generated with immunoSEQ multiplex PCR, while TCRdb's copy carries only in-frame clones and drops some. This repertoire shows about 2.3 million clones, 85% to 95% found once; its top ten account for under 0.45%. Sequencing was done on a sample of naive CD4+ T cells from PBMCs. Subset denoted: CD45RA+ positively selected. The receptors shown here come from a man aged 18 to 30 in good health. Some clones in this sample may be carry-over from other donors' samples.

This chain connects TRBV29-1 to TRBJ2-3, with 7 bases identical to TRBD2. Trimming removed 8 bases from V and 2 bases from J; junction bases left unmatched: 7. Germline V gene sequence: CDR1 SQVTM, CDR2 ANQGSEA. The CDR3 spans 13 residues. The CDR3 sequence: CSQTGTTTDTQYF. The CDR3 DNA follows: TGCAGCCAGACCGGGACTACCACAGATACGCAGTATTTT.

This clone has a single count. The chain has TRBV5-1 and TRBJ2-1; 11 positions agree with TRBD2. CDR3 size: 15 residues. Germline CDR1 SGHRS, CDR2 YFSETQ. V dropped 0 bases and J dropped 6; count of bases not matched to a gene: 2. The CDR3 DNA follows: TGCGCCAGCAGCTTGGATGGACTAGCGGGCAATGAGCAGTTCTTC. It specifies CASSLDGLAGNEQFF.

The rearrangement joins TRBV6-6 to TRBJ2-3; D is unresolved. V lost 2 bases to trimming and J lost 6 bases, with 9 bases between them. The CDR3 is 13 residues long. CDR1 is MNHNY, CDR2 SVGAGI, per germline (reference sequence). The CDR3 DNA follows: TGTGCCAGCAGTTACAGGAACACGGATACGCAGTATTTT. Its protein is CASSYRNTDTQYF.

The CDR3 nucleotides are TGTGCCAGCAGCTTATCTTCGGCAGGCTACGAGCAGTACTTC. It is translated as CASSLSSAGYEQYF. The chain has TRBV7-3 and TRBJ2-7, with no clear D. V was shortened by 2 bases and J by 3 bases, with 11 bases between the two germline ends. Germline CDR1 is SGHTA and CDR2 is FQGTGA. The CDR3 runs 14 residues.

The rearrangement joins TRBV14 to TRBJ2-3; D could derive from TRBD1 or TRBD2 (5 bases each). Germline V gene lookup returns CDR1 SGHDN and CDR2 FVKESK. The CDR3 covers 14 residues. The V end lost 1 base, the J end lost 6 bases, and 11 bases lay between the germline ends. The CDR3 DNA reads TGTGCCAGCAGCCAAGGAGGGGCTATCGATACGCAGTATTTT. This gives the protein CASSQGGAIDTQYF.

The rearrangement links TRBV10-3 to TRBJ1-4, with TRBD1 matching 8 bases. The CDR3 runs 13 residues. CDR1 and CDR2 (germline): ENHRY, SYGVKD. V trimming: 8 bases; J trimming: 7 bases; junction bases outside the gene matches: 6. CDR3 region: CAIGPGGFEKLFF. The CDR3 bases are TGTGCCATCGGGCCAGGGGGCTTTGAAAAACTGTTTTTT.

The chain couples TRBV10-3 to TRBJ2-6; D perhaps matches TRBD1 (6 bases). This CDR3 comprises 15 residues. V was trimmed by 6 bases and J by 0 bases, leaving 9 bases between them. CDR1 ENHRY and CDR2 SYGVKD come from the germline V gene. The CDR3 sequence: CAISPQGSGANVLTF. DNA of the CDR3: TGTGCCATCAGCCCACAGGGCTCTGGGGCCAACGTCCTGACTTTC.

The V call is TRBV18, the J call TRBJ2-5; D might be TRBD2 (6 bases). V lost 3 bases, J lost 5 bases, and 16 bases lay in between. CDR1 KGHSH and CDR2 LQKENI come from the germline V gene. The CDR3 loop spans 15 amino acids. The CDR3 loop reads CASSPFAEGGETQYF. The CDR3 DNA reads as TGTGCCAGCTCACCTTTCGCGGAAGGAGGGGAGACCCAGTACTTC.